This T cell receptor beta chain was found in a study of blood T cell repertoires in COVID-19. Study-wide background: Acute and convalescent COVID-19 specimens originated in the United States, Italy and Spain. T cells, B-cell-depleted T cells, or PBMCs supplied cDNA or gDNA.

Patients from Seattle were sampled longitudinally, starting during active infection. As processed by the authors: Quantification of nucleated cells was approximated via reference gene primer amplification. Clones were read by immunoSEQ multiplex PCR, and TCRdb kept only the in-frame ones, dropping some. Clonal size and the V and J genes are those of that table, whereas D and trimming came from the DNA. The table has nearly 50,000 clones, 85% to 90% seen once. The ends were cut back, 2 bases at V and 4 bases at J, with 14 bases in the middle. This CDR3 contains 16 residues. Per the germline V gene, CDR1 is SGHTA and CDR2 is FQGTGA.

Sequencing was done on a sample of peripheral blood. V usage is TRBV7-3 and J usage is TRBJ2-2; D unclear. This receptor was obtained from a woman of 80 years or more with COVID-19, enrolled during active disease. The CDR3 region has the DNA TGTGCCAGCAGCTTAGAGCCCGGGTACGGCACCGGGGAGCTGTTTTTT. The encoded protein is CASSLEPGYGTGELFF.